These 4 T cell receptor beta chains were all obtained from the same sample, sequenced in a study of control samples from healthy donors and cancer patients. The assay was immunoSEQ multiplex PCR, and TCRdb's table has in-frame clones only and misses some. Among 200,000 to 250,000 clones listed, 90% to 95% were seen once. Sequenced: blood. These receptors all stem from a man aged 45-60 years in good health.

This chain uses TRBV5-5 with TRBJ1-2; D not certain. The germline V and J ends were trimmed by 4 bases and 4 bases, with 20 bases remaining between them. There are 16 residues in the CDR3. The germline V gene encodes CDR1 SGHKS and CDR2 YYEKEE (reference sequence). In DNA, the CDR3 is TGTGCCAGCAGCCTTCGGGTCGGCCATGTTGGCTATGGCTACACCTTC. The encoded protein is CASSLRVGHVGYGYTF.

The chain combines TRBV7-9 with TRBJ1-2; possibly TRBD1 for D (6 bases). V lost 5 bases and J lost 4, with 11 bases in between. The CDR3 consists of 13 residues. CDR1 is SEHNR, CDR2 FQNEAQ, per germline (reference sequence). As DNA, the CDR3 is TGTGCCAGCAGCGCCACAGGGTCCTATGGCTACACCTTC. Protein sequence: CASSATGSYGYTF.

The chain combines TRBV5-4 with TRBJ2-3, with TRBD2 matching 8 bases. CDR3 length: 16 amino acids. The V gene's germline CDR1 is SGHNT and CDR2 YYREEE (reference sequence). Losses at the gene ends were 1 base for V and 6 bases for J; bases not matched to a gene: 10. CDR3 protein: CASSLNGGAMGDTQYF. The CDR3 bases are TGTGCCAGCAGCTTGAACGGGGGGGCCATGGGGGATACGCAGTATTTT.

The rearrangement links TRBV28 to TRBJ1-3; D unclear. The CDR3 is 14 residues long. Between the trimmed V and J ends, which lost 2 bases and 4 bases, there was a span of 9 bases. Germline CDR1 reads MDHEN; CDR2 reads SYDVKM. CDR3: CASSLPPWGNTIYF. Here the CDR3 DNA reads TGTGCCAGCAGTTTACCCCCATGGGGAAACACCATATATTTT.